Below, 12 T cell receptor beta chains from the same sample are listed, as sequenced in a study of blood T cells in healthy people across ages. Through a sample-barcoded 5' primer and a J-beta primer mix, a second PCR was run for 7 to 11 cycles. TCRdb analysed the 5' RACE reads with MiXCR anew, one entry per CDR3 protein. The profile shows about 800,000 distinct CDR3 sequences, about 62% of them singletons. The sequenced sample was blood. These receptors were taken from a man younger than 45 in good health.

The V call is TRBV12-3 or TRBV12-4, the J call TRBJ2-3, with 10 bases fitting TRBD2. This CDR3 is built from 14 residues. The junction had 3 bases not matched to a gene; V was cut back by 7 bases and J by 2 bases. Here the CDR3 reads CASKLAGLTDTQYF. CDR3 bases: TGTGCCAGCAAACTAGCGGGACTCACAGATACGCAGTATTTT.

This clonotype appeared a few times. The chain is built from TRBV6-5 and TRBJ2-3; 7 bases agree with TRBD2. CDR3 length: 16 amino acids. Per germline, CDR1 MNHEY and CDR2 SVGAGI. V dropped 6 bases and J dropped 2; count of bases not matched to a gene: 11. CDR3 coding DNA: TGTGCCAGCAGGAACGTTGCGGGAGACGTCACAGATACGCAGTATTTT. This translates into CASRNVAGDVTDTQYF.

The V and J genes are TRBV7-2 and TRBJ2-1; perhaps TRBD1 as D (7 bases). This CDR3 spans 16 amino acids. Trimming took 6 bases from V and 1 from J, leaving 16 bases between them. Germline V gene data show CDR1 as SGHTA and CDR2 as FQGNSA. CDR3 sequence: CASRFGSGGSYNEQFF. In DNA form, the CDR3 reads TGTGCCAGCAGATTCGGGTCAGGGGGGTCCTACAATGAGCAGTTCTTC.

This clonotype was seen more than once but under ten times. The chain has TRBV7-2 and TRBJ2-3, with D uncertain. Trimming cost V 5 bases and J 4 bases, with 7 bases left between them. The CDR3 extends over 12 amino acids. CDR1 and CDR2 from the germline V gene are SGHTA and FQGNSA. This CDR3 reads CASSRFADTQYF. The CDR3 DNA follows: TGTGCCAGCAGCCGTTTCGCAGATACGCAGTATTTT. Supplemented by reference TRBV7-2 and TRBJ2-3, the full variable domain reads GAGVSQSPSNKVTEKGKDVELRCDPISGHTALYWYRQSLGQGLEFLIYFQGNSAPDKSGLPSDRFSAERTGGSVSTLTIQRTQQEDSAVYLCASSRFADTQYFGPGTRLTVL.

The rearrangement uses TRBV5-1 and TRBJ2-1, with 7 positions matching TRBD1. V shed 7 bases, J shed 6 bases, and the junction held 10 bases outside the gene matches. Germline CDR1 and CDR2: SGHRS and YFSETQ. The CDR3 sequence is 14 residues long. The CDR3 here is CASRPQTGINEQFF. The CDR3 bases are TGCGCCAGCCGCCCACAGACAGGGATCAATGAGCAGTTCTTC.

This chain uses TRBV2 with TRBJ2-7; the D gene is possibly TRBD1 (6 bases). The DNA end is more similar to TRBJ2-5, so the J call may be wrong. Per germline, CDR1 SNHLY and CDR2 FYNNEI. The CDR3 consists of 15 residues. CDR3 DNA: TGTGCCAGCAGTGTTGACAGGCGGCGCCCAGAGACCCAGTACTTC. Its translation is CASSVDRRRPETQYF.

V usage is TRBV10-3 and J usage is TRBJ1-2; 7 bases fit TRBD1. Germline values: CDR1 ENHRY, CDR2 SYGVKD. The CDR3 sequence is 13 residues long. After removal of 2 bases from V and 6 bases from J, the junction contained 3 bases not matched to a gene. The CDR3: CAISEDREHGYTF. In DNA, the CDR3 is TGTGCCATCAGTGAGGACAGGGAACATGGCTACACCTTC.

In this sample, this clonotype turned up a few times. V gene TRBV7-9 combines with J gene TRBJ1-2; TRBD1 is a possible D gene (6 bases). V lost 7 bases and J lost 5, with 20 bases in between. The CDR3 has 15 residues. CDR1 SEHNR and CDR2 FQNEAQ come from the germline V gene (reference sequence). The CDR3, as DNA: TGTGCCAGCACCGAAACAACAGGGTTTTCTTATGGCTACACCTTC. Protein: CASTETTGFSYGYTF.

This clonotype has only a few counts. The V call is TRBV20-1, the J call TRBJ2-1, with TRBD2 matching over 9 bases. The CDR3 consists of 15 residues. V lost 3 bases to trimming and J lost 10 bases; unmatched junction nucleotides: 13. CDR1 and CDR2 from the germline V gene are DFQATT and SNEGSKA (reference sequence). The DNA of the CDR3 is TGCAGTGCTAGGGTTCCAGGACTAGCGAGACTCGAGCAGTTCTTC. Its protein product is CSARVPGLARLEQFF.

The CDR3 region is CSARGGPLGDTGELFF. CDR3 bases: TGCAGTGCTAGAGGGGGGCCGTTGGGGGACACCGGGGAGCTGTTTTTT. This sequence joins TRBV20-1 and TRBJ2-2, with D possibly TRBD1 on 6 matching bases. The CDR3 spans 16 residues. Germline loops: CDR1 DFQATT, CDR2 SNEGSKA (reference sequence). V gave up 1 base and J gave up 3 bases, with 15 bases separating them.

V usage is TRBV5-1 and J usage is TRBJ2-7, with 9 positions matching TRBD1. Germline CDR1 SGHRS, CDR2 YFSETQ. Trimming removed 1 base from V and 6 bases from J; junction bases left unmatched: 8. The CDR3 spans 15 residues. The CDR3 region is CASSLLGQGRSEQYF. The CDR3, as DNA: TGCGCCAGCAGCTTGCTGGGACAGGGTCGGTCCGAGCAGTACTTC.

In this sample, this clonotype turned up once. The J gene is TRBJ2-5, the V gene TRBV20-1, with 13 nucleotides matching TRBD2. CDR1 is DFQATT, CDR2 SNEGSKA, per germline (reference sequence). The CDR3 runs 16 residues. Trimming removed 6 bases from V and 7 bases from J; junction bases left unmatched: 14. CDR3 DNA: TGCAGTGCCGCAGGACTAGCGGGAGACCCCGGCGGGACCCAGTACTTC. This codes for CSAAGLAGDPGGTQYF.